Below are 27 T cell receptor beta chains sequenced from a single sample in a study of immune evolution from preneoplasia to lung adenocarcinoma. Some clones are missing from TCRdb's copy, which holds only in-frame ones; the method was immunoSEQ multiplex PCR. The repertoire has around 41,000 clones, approximately 80% of them found once; the top ten carry about 4.7%. Specimen: FFPE invasive lung adenocarcinoma tissue. All receptors come from a person aged 55 to 75 with lung adenocarcinoma.

A single count supports this clone. The chain combines TRBV7-9 with TRBJ2-1, with TRBD2 matching 8 bases. CDR3 length: 16 amino acids. The germline V gene encodes CDR1 SEHNR and CDR2 FQNEAQ (reference sequence). Trimming removed 0 bases from V and 3 bases from J; junction bases left unmatched: 4. The CDR3 region is CASSLAWAGGYNEQFF. CDR3 DNA sequence: TGTGCCAGCAGCTTAGCGTGGGCGGGAGGCTACAATGAGCAGTTCTTC.

The V gene is TRBV30, the J gene TRBJ2-2; perhaps D is TRBD1 or TRBD2 (5 bases each). V was shortened by 0 bases and J by 1 base, with 15 bases between the two germline ends. Germline-derived CDR1 and CDR2 are GTSNPN and SVGIG (reference sequence). This CDR3 comprises 17 residues. CDR3 sequence: CAWSVILGQGNTGELFF. CDR3 DNA sequence: TGTGCCTGGAGTGTAATACTAGGGCAGGGGAACACCGGGGAGCTGTTTTTT.

The chain carries TRBV7-8 and TRBJ2-1, with TRBD1 identical over 7 bases. Germline V gene data show CDR1 as SGHVS and CDR2 as FQNEAQ. The V and J ends lost 5 bases and 6 bases, in that order; junction bases with no gene match: 10. The CDR3 runs 15 residues. CDR3 coding DNA: TGTGCCAGCAGCCCGTCCAGATACAGGGGCAATGAGCAGTTCTTC. This codes for CASSPSRYRGNEQFF.

The chain recombines TRBV6-5 with TRBJ2-1, with D perhaps given as TRBD1 or TRBD2 (5 bases each). Trimming stripped 4 bases from V and 12 bases from J, with 13 bases between. Germline V lookup: CDR1 MNHEY, CDR2 SVGAGI. This CDR3 has 12 amino acids. The CDR3 spells CASSLPPGPQFF. As DNA, the CDR3 is TGTGCCAGCAGTTTACCTCCGGGACCGCAGTTCTTC.

This chain connects TRBV18 to TRBJ1-1; D ambiguous. Germline loops: CDR1 KGHSH, CDR2 LQKENI. The V gene lost 3 bases and the J gene lost 6 bases, with 14 bases spanning the gap. This CDR3 is 14 amino acids long. CDR3 sequence: CASSPRGETAEAFF. CDR3 coding DNA: TGTGCCAGCTCACCCCGCGGGGAAACCGCTGAAGCTTTCTTT.

The chain is built from TRBV6-1 and TRBJ2-7; D remains unclear. There are 17 residues in the CDR3. The germline V gene has CDR1 MNHNS and CDR2 SASEGT. Deletions cut 2 bases from V and 0 bases from J, with 17 bases between. The CDR3 is CASSERMVGLNSYEQYF. DNA for the CDR3: TGTGCCAGCAGTGAAAGGATGGTAGGGCTAAACTCCTACGAGCAGTACTTC.

The V gene is TRBV4-1, the J gene TRBJ2-7; perhaps TRBD1 as D (6 bases). Per the germline V gene, CDR1 is MGHRA and CDR2 is YSYEKL. V shed 4 bases and J shed 0 bases, with 10 bases lying between them. This CDR3 spans 14 amino acids. The CDR3 nucleotides read TGCGCCAGCAGCCTACAGGGTCCCTCCTACGAGCAGTACTTC. Protein sequence: CASSLQGPSYEQYF.

V is TRBV9 and J is TRBJ2-3; D assignment may be TRBD1 or TRBD2 (5 bases each). Germline CDR1 SGDLS, CDR2 YYNGEE. Deletions cut 4 bases from V and 1 base from J, with 10 bases between. There are 14 residues in the CDR3. The CDR3 spells CASSSGRRTDTQYF. The DNA of the CDR3 is TGTGCCAGCAGCTCGGGACGGCGCACAGATACGCAGTATTTT.

V usage is TRBV9 and J usage is TRBJ2-1; D ambiguous. V was trimmed by 1 base and J by 9 bases, leaving 8 bases between them. In germline, CDR1 is SGDLS, CDR2 YYNGEE. The CDR3 spans 12 residues. Written as DNA, the CDR3 is TGTGCCAGCAGCGTATGGGGTGGTGAGCAGTTCTTC. Translation: CASSVWGGEQFF.

Points on this clone: At the DNA level, this CDR3 is encoded by other sequences in the same sample as well. This chain connects TRBV28 to TRBJ2-7; 10 bases fit TRBD2. The CDR3 extends over 15 amino acids. The V and J ends lost 4 bases and 3 bases, in that order; junction bases with no gene match: 6. Per germline, CDR1 MDHEN and CDR2 SYDVKM. CDR3 amino acids: CASSSAGGGSYEQYF. In DNA form, the CDR3 reads TGTGCCAGCAGTTCAGCGGGAGGGGGGAGCTACGAGCAGTACTTC.

V is TRBV7-2 and J is TRBJ1-2, with D unresolved. V was shortened by 5 bases and J by 7 bases, with 17 bases between the two germline ends. The length of the CDR3 is 14 residues. Germline V gene lookup returns CDR1 SGHTA and CDR2 FQGNSA. CDR3 residues: CASSTYDTDAGYTF. The CDR3 nucleotides are TGTGCCAGCAGCACATACGACACGGATGCTGGCTACACCTTC.

V usage is TRBV15 and J usage is TRBJ2-7; no reliable D call. V lost 0 bases to trimming and J lost 2 bases, with 5 bases between them. The germline V gene has CDR1 LNHNV and CDR2 YYDKDF (reference sequence). The CDR3 runs to 13 residues. CDR3: CATSRDLAYEQYF. CDR3 bases: TGTGCCACCAGCAGAGATTTAGCCTACGAGCAGTACTTC.

The gene calls are TRBV19 and TRBJ1-2; D call uncertain. This CDR3 has 13 amino acids. Germline V gene data show CDR1 as LNHDA and CDR2 as SQIVND (reference sequence). Between the trimmed V and J ends, which lost 6 bases and 5 bases, there was a span of 13 bases. CDR3 DNA sequence: TGTGCCAGTAGCTCGGGATCTCTTTATGGCTACACCTTC. Its protein is CASSSGSLYGYTF.

The J gene is TRBJ2-3, the V gene TRBV5-1, with TRBD2 matching 9 bases. Germline CDR1 reads SGHRS; CDR2 reads YFSETQ. The CDR3 sequence is 17 residues long. V lost 0 bases to trimming and J lost 5 bases; unmatched junction nucleotides: 10. The CDR3 nucleotides read TGCGCCAGCAGCTTGGCCTACGCGGGAGGGCCAGGAGATACGCAGTATTTT. Residues: CASSLAYAGGPGDTQYF.

In DNA form, the CDR3 reads TGTGCCAGCAGCGCCGGATGGGGCACAGATACGCAGTATTTT. It is translated as CASSAGWGTDTQYF. The chain carries TRBV9 and TRBJ2-3; D gene uncertain. CDR1 SGDLS and CDR2 YYNGEE come from the germline V gene. This CDR3 is built from 14 residues. The V gene lost 3 bases and the J gene lost 1 base, with 9 bases spanning the gap.

The CDR3 here is CASSPSRTGGIYEQYF. As DNA, the CDR3 is TGTGCCAGCAGCCCTTCTCGGACAGGGGGCATCTACGAGCAGTACTTC. This rearrangement joins TRBV9 to TRBJ2-7; 11 bases fit TRBD1. The CDR3 totals 16 residues. Germline V lookup: CDR1 SGDLS, CDR2 YYNGEE. The V gene end was trimmed by 4 bases and the J gene end by 3 bases; junction bases not matched to a gene: 9.

The V and J genes are TRBV29-1 and TRBJ2-2; 9 bases are a match to TRBD1. This CDR3 region has 14 residues. Germline trimming cut 6 bases from V and 1 base from J; bases unmatched to any gene: 3. Germline loops: CDR1 SQVTM, CDR2 ANQGSEA. The CDR3 here is CSVRGQGNTGELFF. The DNA for the CDR3 is TGCAGCGTGCGGGGACAGGGGAACACCGGGGAGCTGTTTTTT.

This clone has just one count. The chain carries TRBV7-2 and TRBJ2-3; D is possibly TRBD2 (5 bases). Germline V gene sequence: CDR1 SGHTA, CDR2 FQGNSA. The CDR3 has 13 residues. Between the trimmed V and J ends, which lost 3 bases and 8 bases, there was a span of 12 bases. The CDR3, as DNA: TGTGCCAGCAGCTTCGGTGCACTAGGTACGCAGTATTTT. This sequence encodes CASSFGALGTQYF.

The V gene is TRBV7-2, the J gene TRBJ2-3, with D possibly matching TRBD2 (6 bases). V was trimmed by 1 base and J by 2 bases, leaving 10 bases between them. This CDR3 has 15 amino acids. CDR1 is SGHTA and CDR2 is FQGNSA in the germline V gene. The CDR3 sequence is CASSLEEDYTDTQYF. The CDR3 DNA follows: TGTGCCAGCAGCTTAGAGGAGGACTACACAGATACGCAGTATTTT.

By sample share, this clone is medium-sized. The chain is built from TRBV27 and TRBJ1-1; no definite D call. The CDR3 is 11 amino acids. The V and J ends lost 6 bases and 1 base respectively, with 3 bases between them. The germline V gene has CDR1 MNHEY and CDR2 SMNVEV (reference sequence). For the CDR3, the DNA is TGTGCCAGCAGGAGGAACACTGAAGCTTTCTTT. It yields the protein CASRRNTEAFF.

V and J are TRBV7-9 and TRBJ2-1; 9 bases fit TRBD2. Germline V gene data show CDR1 as SEHNR and CDR2 as FQNEAQ (reference sequence). This CDR3 spans 15 amino acids. J was trimmed by 6 bases and V by 8 bases; bases with no gene match: 11. The CDR3 nucleotides are TGTGCCAGCCGGGGATTTAGCGGGAGCTCCAATGAGCAGTTCTTC. The encoded protein is CASRGFSGSSNEQFF.

The CDR3 loop is CASSQDRQSGEQYF. The CDR3 DNA sequence: TGTGCCAGCAGCCAAGATCGTCAGTCGGGCGAGCAGTACTTC. The V call is TRBV4-2, the J call TRBJ2-7, with D unresolved. Deletions cut 0 bases from V and 6 bases from J, with 12 bases between. CDR1 LGHNA and CDR2 YNFKEQ come from the germline V gene. This CDR3 contains 14 residues.

CDR3 in amino acids: CASTQIGRQDYEQYF. CDR3 coding DNA: TGTGCCAGCACCCAGATCGGGAGACAAGACTACGAGCAGTACTTC. The chain carries TRBV5-6 and TRBJ2-7; weak D call: TRBD2 (6 bases). Looked up from germline, CDR1 is SGHDT and CDR2 is YYEEEE. The length of the CDR3 is 15 residues. Trimming took off 6 bases at V and 3 bases at J, with 19 bases between the two ends.

J is TRBJ1-6 and V is TRBV5-4; the D is unclear. The CDR3 is 13 residues long. Trimming removed 5 bases at V and 8 bases at J, with 11 bases between. Germline CDR1 and CDR2: SGHNT and YYREEE (reference sequence). Here the CDR3 DNA reads TGTGCCAGCAGGGCGGATATGGATTCACCCCTCCACTTT. Translation: CASRADMDSPLHF.

A few counts support this clone. The V call is TRBV29-1, the J call TRBJ1-1; a possible D gene is TRBD1 (5 bases). V was shortened by 6 bases and J by 0 bases, with 17 bases between the two germline ends. Germline CDR1 reads SQVTM; CDR2 reads ANQGSEA. This CDR3 is 15 amino acids long. DNA of the CDR3: TGCAGCGTCGACCTGCAGGGAAGGATGAACACTGAAGCTTTCTTT. Translating it yields CSVDLQGRMNTEAFF.

A word on this clone: This same CDR3 is encoded by further DNA sequences in the sample. The rearrangement uses TRBV5-1 and TRBJ2-7, with 12 bases lining up with TRBD1. Germline assignment: CDR1 SGHRS and CDR2 YFSETQ. The CDR3 runs to 15 residues. V was pared by 0 bases and J by 5 bases, with 3 bases of the junction left unmatched. The CDR3 DNA sequence: TGCGCCAGCAGCTTGGCCGGGACAGGGGGCCACGAGCAGTACTTC. This gives the protein CASSLAGTGGHEQYF. The entire variable domain, with the rest obtained from reference TRBV5-1 and TRBJ2-7, is as follows: KAGVTQTPRYLIKTRGQQVTLSCSPISGHRSVSWYQQTPGQGLQFLFEYFSETQRNKGNFPGRFSGRQFSNSRSEMNVSTLELGDSALYLCASSLAGTGGHEQYFGPGTRLTVT.

This chain links TRBV5-1 with TRBJ2-7, with 10 bases matching TRBD2. Germline loops: CDR1 SGHRS, CDR2 YFSETQ. The CDR3 is 17 residues long. J was trimmed by 6 bases and V by 3 bases; bases with no gene match: 15. The CDR3 protein is CASSWTSGSPGGSEQYF. In DNA, the CDR3 is TGCGCCAGCAGCTGGACTAGCGGCTCCCCGGGGGGATCCGAGCAGTACTTC.